The entry that follows covers one T cell receptor (beta chain) sequence. No antigen is known for it. This entry belongs to a study of beta chain features in type 1 diabetes. Study-wide background: Cell yields, gender and age were comparable in patients and healthy donors. Whole-study findings and limits: Sequencing used cDNA, and cells with high TCR expression could therefore be over-represented.

Trimming pared 3 bases from V and 2 bases from J, leaving 5 bases between. CDR1 is GTSNPN and CDR2 is SVGIG in the germline V gene (reference sequence). The CDR3 is 11 amino acids. Investigators reverse transcribed all isolated RNA, so they sequenced expressed TCRB transcripts. Only in-frame clones appear in the TCRdb table, and some are missing; sequencing was by immunoSEQ multiplex PCR. This sample yields around 500,000 clones, of which 10% to 12% are seen a single time; around 0.05% belongs to the top ten. The sample taken for sequencing was naive CD4+ T cells from blood. This clonotype was sampled from a woman younger than 30 in good health. The rearrangement joins TRBV30 to TRBJ2-7; tentatively, D is TRBD1 (5 bases). CDR3 residues: CAWRTAYEQYF. The CDR3 DNA reads as TGTGCCTGGAGGACAGCCTACGAGCAGTACTTC.